This T cell receptor (beta chain) comes out of a study of blood T cells in healthy people across ages. The CDR3 runs to 19 residues. From germline, CDR1 is MDHEN and CDR2 SYDVKM. The ends lost 2 bases at V and 6 bases at J; junction bases unmatched: 17. For the second PCR, which ran for about 6 to 11 cycles, a sample-barcoded 5' primer and a J-beta primer mix were used. TCRdb passed the 5' RACE reads through MiXCR, listing each CDR3 protein once. The repertoire has about 1.8 million distinct CDR3 sequences, around 50% of them found once; the top ten carry over 2%. The rearrangement joins TRBV28 to TRBJ2-1; 9 bases align to TRBD2. The origin of this receptor is a woman between 40 and 55 years old in good health. The specimen sequenced was blood. The CDR3 DNA follows: TGTGCCAGCAGTTTACTTTTAGGGACTAGCAGGACCTCAGGCAATGAGCAGTTCTTC. Protein: CASSLLLGTSRTSGNEQFF. The whole variable domain, remainder taken from reference TRBV28 and TRBJ2-1, is DVKVTQSSRYLVKRTGEKVFLECVQDMDHENMFWYRQDPGLGLRLIYFSYDVKMKEKGDIPEGYSVSREKKERFSLILESASTNQTSMYLCASSLLLGTSRTSGNEQFFGPGTRLTVL.